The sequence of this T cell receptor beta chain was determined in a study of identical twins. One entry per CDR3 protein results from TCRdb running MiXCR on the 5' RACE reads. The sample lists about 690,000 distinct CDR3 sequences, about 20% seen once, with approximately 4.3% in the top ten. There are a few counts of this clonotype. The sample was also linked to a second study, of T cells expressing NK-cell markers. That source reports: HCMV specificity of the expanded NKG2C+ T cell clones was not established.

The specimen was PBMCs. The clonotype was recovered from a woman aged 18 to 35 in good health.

The CDR3 region is CSAQTSGYEQYF. In DNA, the CDR3 is TGCAGTGCTCAAACTAGCGGGTACGAGCAGTACTTC. This chain connects TRBV20-1 to TRBJ2-7, with 9 bases identical to TRBD2. J lost 4 bases, V lost 5 bases, and 3 bases had no gene match. The CDR3 runs 12 residues. Germline values: CDR1 DFQATT, CDR2 SNEGSKA (reference sequence).